This T cell receptor (beta chain) emerged from a study of monozygotic twins with inflammatory bowel disease. Whole-blood total RNA was extracted without T cell sorting. TCRdb re-called the 5' RACE reads and catalogs CDR3 proteins one per entry, DNA excluded. This sample's table has under 150,000 distinct CDR3 sequences. The CDR3 is 15 residues long. Germline values: CDR1 MNHNS, CDR2 SASEGT. This TCR was sampled from a human donor with ulcerative colitis or Crohn's disease, or a healthy co-twin of an affected twin (not recorded which). V gene TRBV6-1 combines with J gene TRBJ2-1; lacking DNA, the TRBD1 call made by TCRdb goes unchecked. Sequences were obtained from blood. This CDR3 reads CASSTLAAWGNEQFF.